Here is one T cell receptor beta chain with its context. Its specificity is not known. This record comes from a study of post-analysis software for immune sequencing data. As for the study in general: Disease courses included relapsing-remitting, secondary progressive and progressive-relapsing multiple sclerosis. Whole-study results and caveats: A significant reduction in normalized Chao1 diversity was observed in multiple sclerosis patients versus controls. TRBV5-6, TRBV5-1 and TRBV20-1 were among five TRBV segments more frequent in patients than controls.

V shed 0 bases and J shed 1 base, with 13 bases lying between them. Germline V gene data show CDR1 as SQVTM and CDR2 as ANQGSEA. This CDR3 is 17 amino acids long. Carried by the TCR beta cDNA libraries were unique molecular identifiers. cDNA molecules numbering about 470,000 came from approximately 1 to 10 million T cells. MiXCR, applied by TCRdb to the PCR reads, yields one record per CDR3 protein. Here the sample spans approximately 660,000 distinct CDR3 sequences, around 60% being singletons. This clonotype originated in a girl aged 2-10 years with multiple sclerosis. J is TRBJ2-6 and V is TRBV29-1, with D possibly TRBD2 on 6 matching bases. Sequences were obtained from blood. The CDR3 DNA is TGCAGCGTTGAAGATCTTGACCGGGGGTCTGGGGCCAACGTCCTGACTTTC. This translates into CSVEDLDRGSGANVLTF. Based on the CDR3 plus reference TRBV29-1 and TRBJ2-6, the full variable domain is SAVISQKPSRDICQRGTSLTIQCQVDSQVTMMFWYRQQPGQSLTLIATANQGSEATYESGFVIDKFPISRPNLTFSTLTVSNMSPEDSSIYLCSVEDLDRGSGANVLTFGAGSRLTVL.